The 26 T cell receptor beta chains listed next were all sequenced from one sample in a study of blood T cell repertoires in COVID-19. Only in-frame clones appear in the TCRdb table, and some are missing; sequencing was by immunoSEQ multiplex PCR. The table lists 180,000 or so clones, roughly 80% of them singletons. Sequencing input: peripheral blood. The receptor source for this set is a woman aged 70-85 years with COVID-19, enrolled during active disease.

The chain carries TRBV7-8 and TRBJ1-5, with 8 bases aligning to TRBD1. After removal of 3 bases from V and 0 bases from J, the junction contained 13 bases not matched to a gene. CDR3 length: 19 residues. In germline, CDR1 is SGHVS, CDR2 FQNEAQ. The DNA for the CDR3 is TGTGCCAGCAGCTTGAGGACAGGGAAGGGGACCTATAGCAATCAGCCCCAGCATTTT. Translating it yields CASSLRTGKGTYSNQPQHF. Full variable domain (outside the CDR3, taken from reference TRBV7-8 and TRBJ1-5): GAGVSQSPRYKVAKRGQDVALRCDPISGHVSLFWYQQALGQGPEFLTYFQNEAQLDKSGLPSDRFFAERPEGSVSTLKIQRTQQEDSAVYLCASSLRTGKGTYSNQPQHFGDGTRLSIL.

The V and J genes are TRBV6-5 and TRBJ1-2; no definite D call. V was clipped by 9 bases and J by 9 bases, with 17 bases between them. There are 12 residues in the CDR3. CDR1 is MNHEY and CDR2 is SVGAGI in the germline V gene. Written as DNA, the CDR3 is TGTGCCAGTGCTGCAGGCCGGCTAAGCTACACCTTC. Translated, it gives CASAAGRLSYTF.

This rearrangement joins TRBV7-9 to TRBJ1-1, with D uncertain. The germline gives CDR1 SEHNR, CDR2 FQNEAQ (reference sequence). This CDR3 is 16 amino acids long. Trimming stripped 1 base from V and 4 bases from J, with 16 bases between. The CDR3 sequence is CASSLVTRFPGTEAFF. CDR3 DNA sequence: TGTGCCAGCAGCTTAGTTACGAGGTTTCCGGGCACTGAAGCTTTCTTT.

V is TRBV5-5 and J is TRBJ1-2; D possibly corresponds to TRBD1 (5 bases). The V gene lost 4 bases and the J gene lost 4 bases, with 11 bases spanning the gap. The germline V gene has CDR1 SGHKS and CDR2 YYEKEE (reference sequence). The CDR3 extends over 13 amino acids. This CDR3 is CASSASGGYGYTF. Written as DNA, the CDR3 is TGTGCCAGCAGCGCCTCGGGGGGCTATGGCTACACCTTC.

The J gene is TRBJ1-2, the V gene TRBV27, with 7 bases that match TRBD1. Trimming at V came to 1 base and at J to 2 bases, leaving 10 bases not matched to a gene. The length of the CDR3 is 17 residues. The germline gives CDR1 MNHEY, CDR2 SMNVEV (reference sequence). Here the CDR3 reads CASSLFGRGYGNYGYTF. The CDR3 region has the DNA TGTGCCAGCAGTTTATTCGGCAGGGGGTATGGGAACTATGGCTACACCTTC.

The CDR3 nucleotides read TGTGCCAGCAGTTCACGGGACAGGGGGTGGAATCAGCCCCAGCATTTT. It is translated as CASSSRDRGWNQPQHF. V and J are TRBV6-5 and TRBJ1-5; 11 nucleotides align to TRBD1. The V gene end was trimmed by 4 bases and the J gene end by 4 bases; junction bases not matched to a gene: 6. CDR1 MNHEY and CDR2 SVGAGI come from the germline V gene. The CDR3 runs 16 residues.

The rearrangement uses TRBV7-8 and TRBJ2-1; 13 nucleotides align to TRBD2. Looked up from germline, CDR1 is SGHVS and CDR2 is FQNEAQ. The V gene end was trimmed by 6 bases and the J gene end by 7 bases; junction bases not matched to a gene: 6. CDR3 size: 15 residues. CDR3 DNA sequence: TGTGCCAGCAGTCAGGGACTAGCGGGAAGGAATGAGCAGTTCTTC. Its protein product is CASSQGLAGRNEQFF.

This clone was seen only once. This chain's CDR3 is CAIRRQTGSTEAFF. In nucleotides, the CDR3 is TGTGCCATCAGACGCCAGACAGGGAGCACTGAAGCTTTCTTT. The V call is TRBV10-3, the J call TRBJ1-1, with 7 positions matching TRBD1. V shed 6 bases and J 4 bases; nucleotides not matched to a gene: 8. This CDR3 is built from 14 residues. Per germline, CDR1 ENHRY and CDR2 SYGVKD.

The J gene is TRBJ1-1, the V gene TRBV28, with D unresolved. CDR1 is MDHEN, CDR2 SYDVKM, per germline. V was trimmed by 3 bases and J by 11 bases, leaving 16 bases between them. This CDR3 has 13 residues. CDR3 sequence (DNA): TGTGCCAGCAGTTTTAGACTTCCACCGGGGGCTTTCTTT. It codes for CASSFRLPPGAFF.

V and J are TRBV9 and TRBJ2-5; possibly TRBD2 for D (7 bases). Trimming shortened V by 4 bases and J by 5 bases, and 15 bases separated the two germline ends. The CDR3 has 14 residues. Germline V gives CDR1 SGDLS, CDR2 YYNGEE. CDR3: CASSSRGGGETQYF. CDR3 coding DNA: TGTGCCAGCAGCTCGAGAGGGGGGGGTGAGACCCAGTACTTC.

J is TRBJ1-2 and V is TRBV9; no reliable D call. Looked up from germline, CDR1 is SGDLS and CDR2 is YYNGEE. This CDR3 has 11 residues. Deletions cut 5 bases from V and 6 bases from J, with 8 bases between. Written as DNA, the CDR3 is TGTGCCAGCAGTTCCCCTCATGGCTACACCTTC. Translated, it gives CASSSPHGYTF.

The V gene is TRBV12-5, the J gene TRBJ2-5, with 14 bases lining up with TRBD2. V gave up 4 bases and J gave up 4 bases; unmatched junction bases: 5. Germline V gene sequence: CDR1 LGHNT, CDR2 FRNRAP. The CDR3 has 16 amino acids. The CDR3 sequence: CASGSRLAGGRETQYF. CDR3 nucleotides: TGTGCTAGTGGTTCAAGACTAGCGGGGGGGCGAGAGACCCAGTACTTC.

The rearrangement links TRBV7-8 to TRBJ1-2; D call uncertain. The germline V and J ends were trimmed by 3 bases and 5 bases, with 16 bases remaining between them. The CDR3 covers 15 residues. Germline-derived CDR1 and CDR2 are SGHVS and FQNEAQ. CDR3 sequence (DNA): TGTGCCAGCAGCTTTTCGAACAGTGCGATTTATGGCTACACCTTC. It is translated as CASSFSNSAIYGYTF.

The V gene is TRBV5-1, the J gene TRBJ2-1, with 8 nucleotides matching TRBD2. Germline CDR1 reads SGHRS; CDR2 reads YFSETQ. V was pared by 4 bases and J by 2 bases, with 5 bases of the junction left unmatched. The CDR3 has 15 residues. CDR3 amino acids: CASSPGLAAYNEQFF. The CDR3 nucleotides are TGCGCCAGCAGCCCAGGACTAGCCGCCTACAATGAGCAGTTCTTC. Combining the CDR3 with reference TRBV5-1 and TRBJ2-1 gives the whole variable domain KAGVTQTPRYLIKTRGQQVTLSCSPISGHRSVSWYQQTPGQGLQFLFEYFSETQRNKGNFPGRFSGRQFSNSRSEMNVSTLELGDSALYLCASSPGLAAYNEQFFGPGTRLTVL.

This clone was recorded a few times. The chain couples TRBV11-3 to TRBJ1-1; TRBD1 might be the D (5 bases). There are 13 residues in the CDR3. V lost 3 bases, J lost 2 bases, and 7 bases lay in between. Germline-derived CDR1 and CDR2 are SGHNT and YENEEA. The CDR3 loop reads CASSLTENTEAFF. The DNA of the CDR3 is TGTGCCAGCAGCTTGACAGAAAACACTGAAGCTTTCTTT. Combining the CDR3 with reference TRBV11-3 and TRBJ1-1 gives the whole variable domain EAGVVQSPRYKIIEKKQPVAFWCNPISGHNTLYWYLQNLGQGPELLIRYENEEAVDDSQLPKDRFSAERLKGVDSTLKIQPAELGDSAVYLCASSLTENTEAFFGQGTRLTVV.

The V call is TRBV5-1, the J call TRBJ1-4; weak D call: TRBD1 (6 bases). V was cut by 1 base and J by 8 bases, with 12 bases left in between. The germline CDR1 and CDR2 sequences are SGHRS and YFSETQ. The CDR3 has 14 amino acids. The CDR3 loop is CASSLQGFNEKLFF. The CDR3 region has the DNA TGCGCCAGCAGCTTGCAGGGGTTTAACGAAAAACTGTTTTTT.

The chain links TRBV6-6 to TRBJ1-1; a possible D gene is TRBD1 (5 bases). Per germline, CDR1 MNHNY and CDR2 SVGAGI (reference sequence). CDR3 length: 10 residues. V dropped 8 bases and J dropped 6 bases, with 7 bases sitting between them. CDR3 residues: CASRGAEAFF. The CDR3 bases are TGTGCCAGCCGGGGGGCTGAAGCTTTCTTT.

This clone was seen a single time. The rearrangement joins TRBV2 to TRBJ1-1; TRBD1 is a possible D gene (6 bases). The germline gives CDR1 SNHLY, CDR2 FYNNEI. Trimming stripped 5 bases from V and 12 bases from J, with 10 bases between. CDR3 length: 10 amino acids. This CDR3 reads CASSQGTPFF. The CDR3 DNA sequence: TGTGCCAGCAGTCAGGGGACCCCTTTCTTT.

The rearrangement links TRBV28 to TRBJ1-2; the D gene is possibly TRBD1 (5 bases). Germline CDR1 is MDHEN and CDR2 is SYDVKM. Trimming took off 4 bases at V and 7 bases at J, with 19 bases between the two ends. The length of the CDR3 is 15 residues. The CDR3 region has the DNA TGTGCCAGCAGTTCCCGGGGGGTAATCGAGATTGGCTACACCTTC. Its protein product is CASSSRGVIEIGYTF.

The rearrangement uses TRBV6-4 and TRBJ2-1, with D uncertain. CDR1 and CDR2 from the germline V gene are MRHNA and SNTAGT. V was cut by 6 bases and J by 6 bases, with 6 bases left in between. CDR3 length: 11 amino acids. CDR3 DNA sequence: TGTGCCAGCAGCAGATCCAATGAGCAGTTCTTC. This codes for CASSRSNEQFF.

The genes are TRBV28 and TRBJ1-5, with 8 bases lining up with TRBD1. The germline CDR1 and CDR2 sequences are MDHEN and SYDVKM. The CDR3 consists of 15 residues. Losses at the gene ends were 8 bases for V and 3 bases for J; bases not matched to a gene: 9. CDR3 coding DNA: TGTGCCAGCCTTAGGACAGGGAGGGACAATCAGCCCCAGCATTTT. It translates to CASLRTGRDNQPQHF.

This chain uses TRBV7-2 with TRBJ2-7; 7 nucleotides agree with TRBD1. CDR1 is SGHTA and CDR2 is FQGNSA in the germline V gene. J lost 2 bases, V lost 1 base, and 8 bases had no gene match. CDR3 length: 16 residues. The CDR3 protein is CASSLGTGRRTYEQYF. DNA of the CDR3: TGTGCCAGCAGCTTAGGGACAGGACGGAGGACCTACGAGCAGTACTTC.

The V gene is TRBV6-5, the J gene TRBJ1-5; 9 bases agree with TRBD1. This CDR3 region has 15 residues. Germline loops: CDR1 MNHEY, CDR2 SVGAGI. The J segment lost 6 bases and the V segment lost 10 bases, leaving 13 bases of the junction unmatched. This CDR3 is CATGGQGLVSQPQHF. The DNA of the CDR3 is TGTGCCACCGGGGGACAGGGTTTGGTTAGTCAGCCCCAGCATTTT.

CDR3 loop: CASSGTGTGDLNEQFF. The CDR3 bases are TGTGCCAGCAGCGGGACCGGGACAGGGGACCTGAATGAGCAGTTCTTC. The rearrangement links TRBV5-4 to TRBJ2-1; 10 positions agree with TRBD1. The CDR3 length is 16 residues. Germline CDR1 SGHNT, CDR2 YYREEE (reference sequence). Germline trimming cut 4 bases from V and 7 bases from J; bases unmatched to any gene: 11.

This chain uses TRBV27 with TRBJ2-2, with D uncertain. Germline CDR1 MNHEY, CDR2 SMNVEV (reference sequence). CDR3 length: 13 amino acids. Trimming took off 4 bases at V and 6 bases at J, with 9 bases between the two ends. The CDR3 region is CASSSDSSGELFF. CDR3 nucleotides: TGTGCCAGCAGTTCTGACTCCTCCGGGGAGCTGTTTTTT.

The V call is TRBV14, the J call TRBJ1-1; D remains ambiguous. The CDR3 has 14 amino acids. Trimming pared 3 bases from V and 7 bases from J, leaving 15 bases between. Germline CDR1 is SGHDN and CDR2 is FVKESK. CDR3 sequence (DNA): TGTGCCAGCAGCCAGTCGGGATCGGGGATTGAAGCTTTCTTT. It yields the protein CASSQSGSGIEAFF.